This passage covers 21 T cell receptor beta chains from one sample sequenced in a study of cytomegalovirus exposure and HLA in healthy donors. The PCR ran on 60 Vbeta and 13 Jbeta primers. Assay used: immunoSEQ multiplex PCR; TCRdb lists only in-frame clones, some missing. The ten top clones account for roughly 1.1%, within a sample of around 200,000 clones. The sequencing sample was made of PBMCs. Every receptor here comes from a girl aged 2 to 9 in good health and CMV-seropositive.

The chain combines TRBV7-2 with TRBJ2-2, with TRBD2 identical over 13 bases. Germline loops: CDR1 SGHTA, CDR2 FQGNSA. The CDR3 covers 18 residues. With V trimmed by 6 bases and J by 2 bases, 9 bases remained unmatched. Written as DNA, the CDR3 is TGTGCCAGCAGACCTAGACTAGCGGGGGGCGAAAACACCGGGGAGCTGTTTTTT. Encoded protein: CASRPRLAGGENTGELFF.

Written as DNA, the CDR3 is TGTGCCAGCAGCTTGGGTCCGGGACTAGCGGGAGGGAGCTCCTACAATGAGCAGTTCTTC. It specifies CASSLGPGLAGGSSYNEQFF. V is TRBV5-4 and J is TRBJ2-1, with 16 bases lining up with TRBD2. J was trimmed by 0 bases and V by 0 bases; bases with no gene match: 6. From germline, CDR1 is SGHNT and CDR2 YYREEE (reference sequence). CDR3 length equals 20 residues.

The rearrangement links TRBV4-2 to TRBJ2-1; TRBD2 agrees at 8 bases. Looked up from germline, CDR1 is LGHNA and CDR2 is YNFKEQ. The V gene end was trimmed by 1 base and the J gene end by 5 bases; junction bases not matched to a gene: 7. This CDR3 comprises 16 residues. This CDR3 is CASSQGWSGRNNEQFF. The CDR3 DNA sequence: TGTGCCAGCAGCCAAGGTTGGAGCGGGAGAAACAATGAGCAGTTCTTC.

The chain has TRBV29-1 and TRBJ2-1; D might be TRBD2 (6 bases). Germline-derived CDR1 and CDR2 are SQVTM and ANQGSEA. V shed 7 bases and J shed 7 bases, with 14 bases lying between them. The CDR3 covers 12 residues. CDR3 coding DNA: TGCAGCGCATTTCGACGGGGGAATGAGCAGTTCTTC. This codes for CSAFRRGNEQFF.

The V and J genes are TRBV5-4 and TRBJ2-7; a weak D match, TRBD2 (6 bases). The CDR3 consists of 15 residues. The germline CDR1 and CDR2 sequences are SGHNT and YYREEE (reference sequence). V dropped 0 bases and J dropped 2 bases, with 12 bases sitting between them. The CDR3 spells CASSLEAGSTYEQYF. As DNA, the CDR3 is TGTGCCAGCAGCTTGGAGGCGGGATCGACCTACGAGCAGTACTTC.

J is TRBJ2-1 and V is TRBV9; D perhaps matches TRBD2 (5 bases). The CDR3 loop spans 16 amino acids. V lost 0 bases, J lost 9 bases, and 19 bases lay in between. Germline V gene sequence: CDR1 SGDLS, CDR2 YYNGEE. This chain's CDR3 is CASSVVTATRYGEQFF. DNA of the CDR3: TGTGCCAGCAGCGTAGTGACGGCAACTAGGTACGGTGAGCAGTTCTTC.

The chain is built from TRBV6-5 and TRBJ1-6, with TRBD1 matching over 9 bases. Per germline, CDR1 MNHEY and CDR2 SVGAGI. V lost 7 bases and J lost 1; bases outside the gene matches: 2. This CDR3 region has 15 residues. CDR3 loop: CASKTGGSYNSPLHF. For the CDR3, the DNA is TGTGCCAGCAAGACAGGGGGTTCCTATAATTCACCCCTCCACTTT.

J is TRBJ2-1 and V is TRBV5-8; D might be TRBD2 (5 bases). The CDR3 runs 15 residues. Per germline, CDR1 SGHTS and CDR2 YDEGEE. The V and J ends lost 2 bases and 4 bases respectively, with 13 bases between them. The CDR3 is CASSLERGSYNEQFF. CDR3 nucleotide sequence: TGTGCCAGCAGCTTAGAACGGGGATCTTACAATGAGCAGTTCTTC.

The chain uses TRBV10-3 and TRBJ2-7; TRBD2 aligns across 12 bases. Germline-derived CDR1 and CDR2 are ENHRY and SYGVKD. V lost 6 bases to trimming and J lost 7 bases; unmatched junction nucleotides: 7. This CDR3 comprises 14 residues. CDR3 protein: CAIRPSGRGEEQYF. In DNA, the CDR3 is TGTGCCATCAGGCCTAGCGGGAGGGGTGAGGAGCAGTACTTC.

This CDR3 is CATSRSAAGKGQPQHF. The CDR3 nucleotides read TGTGCCACCAGTCGCTCAGCCGCAGGGAAGGGACAGCCCCAGCATTTT. This chain links TRBV15 with TRBJ1-5; a possible D gene is TRBD1 (5 bases). The CDR3 length is 16 residues. Germline V gene sequence: CDR1 LNHNV, CDR2 YYDKDF (reference sequence). The V end lost 6 bases, the J end lost 7 bases, and 22 bases lay between the germline ends.

The rearrangement links TRBV2 to TRBJ2-2; TRBD1 aligns across 7 bases. V dropped 7 bases and J dropped 5; count of bases not matched to a gene: 10. The CDR3 runs 15 residues. Germline loops: CDR1 SNHLY, CDR2 FYNNEI. The CDR3 is CASNLGGPLTGELFF. The CDR3 DNA sequence: TGTGCCAGCAACCTAGGGGGCCCCCTAACCGGGGAGCTGTTTTTT. The full variable domain, with the rest looked up from reference TRBV2 and TRBJ2-2, is EPEVTQTPSHQVTQMGQEVILRCVPISNHLYFYWYRQILGQKVEFLVSFYNNEISEKSEIFDDQFSVERPDGSNFTLKIRSTKLEDSAMYFCASNLGGPLTGELFFGEGSRLTVL.

V is TRBV2 and J is TRBJ2-3; TRBD2 matches 7 bases. V was clipped by 6 bases and J by 1 base; unmatched bases: 7. The CDR3 is 15 amino acids. The germline V gene has CDR1 SNHLY and CDR2 FYNNEI. The CDR3 DNA reads as TGTGCCAGCAGCGTTTTCCGGGAGGGCACAGATACGCAGTATTTT. As protein: CASSVFREGTDTQYF.

The chain couples TRBV7-8 to TRBJ2-7; D is unclear. Germline V gives CDR1 SGHVS, CDR2 FQNEAQ. The V end lost 5 bases, the J end lost 1 base, and 3 bases lay between the germline ends. The CDR3 contains 11 residues. CDR3 amino acids: CASSLSYEQYF. For the CDR3, the DNA is TGTGCCAGCAGCCTTTCCTACGAGCAGTACTTC.

The chain couples TRBV29-1 to TRBJ1-1, with D tentatively TRBD1 (5 bases). Trimming cost V 5 bases and J 4 bases, with 14 bases left between them. CDR1 SQVTM and CDR2 ANQGSEA come from the germline V gene. The CDR3 is 13 amino acids. The CDR3 spells CSVYTGGGTEAFF. In DNA form, the CDR3 reads TGCAGCGTTTATACAGGCGGGGGCACTGAAGCTTTCTTT.

CDR3 sequence: CASSYSPGVGNTIYF. The CDR3 nucleotides read TGTGCCAGCAGTTACAGCCCAGGGGTTGGAAACACCATATATTTT. This chain connects TRBV6-5 to TRBJ1-3; the D gene is possibly TRBD1 (6 bases). Trimming removed 2 bases at V and 3 bases at J, with 11 bases between. From germline, CDR1 is MNHEY and CDR2 SVGAGI. The CDR3 is 15 amino acids.

The V call is TRBV27, the J call TRBJ1-1, with 8 bases matching TRBD1. Germline V gives CDR1 MNHEY, CDR2 SMNVEV (reference sequence). Germline trimming cut 4 bases from V and 10 bases from J; bases unmatched to any gene: 8. This CDR3 is 13 amino acids long. The CDR3 nucleotides read TGTGCCAGCAGTTCAGGGGGCAGGGGAGGAGCTTTCTTT. It translates to CASSSGGRGGAFF.

Concerning this clone itself: One end of the junction is discordant with germline, which a read error may explain. The chain joins TRBV7-9 to TRBJ2-5; 11 nucleotides match TRBD2. This CDR3 is 16 amino acids long. CDR1 SEHNR and CDR2 FQNEAQ come from the germline V gene (reference sequence). CDR3 in amino acids: CASTLLAGALQETQYF. CDR3 DNA: TGTGCCAGCACCTTACTAGCGGGAGCCCTACAAGAGACCCAGTACTTC.

The chain links TRBV7-6 to TRBJ2-1, with a weak D call TRBD1 (6 bases). Germline assignment: CDR1 SGHVS and CDR2 FNYEAQ. This CDR3 comprises 15 residues. V lost 1 base to trimming and J lost 4 bases, with 11 bases between them. The chain's CDR3 is CASSLVQGSYNEQFF. The CDR3 DNA is TGTGCCAGCAGCTTAGTTCAGGGGTCATACAATGAGCAGTTCTTC.

V usage is TRBV29-1 and J usage is TRBJ2-3; weak D call: TRBD2 (5 bases). Germline V gives CDR1 SQVTM, CDR2 ANQGSEA. V was cut by 0 bases and J by 5 bases, with 18 bases left in between. This CDR3 is 16 amino acids long. The CDR3 sequence is CSVEDLPGGLGDTQYF. The CDR3 DNA reads TGCAGCGTTGAAGATCTTCCGGGCGGGTTGGGAGATACGCAGTATTTT.

The chain recombines TRBV7-6 with TRBJ2-7; 8 bases match TRBD1. After removal of 1 base from V and 5 bases from J, the junction contained 13 bases not matched to a gene. The CDR3 is 17 residues long. CDR1 and CDR2 from the germline V gene are SGHVS and FNYEAQ. This CDR3 reads CASSLESGETGAHEQYF. CDR3 bases: TGTGCCAGCAGCTTAGAGTCAGGGGAGACAGGGGCGCACGAGCAGTACTTC.

The chain uses TRBV19 and TRBJ1-2; tentative D call: TRBD1 (6 bases). V shed 6 bases and J shed 6 bases, with 20 bases lying between them. The CDR3 consists of 15 residues. Germline lookup yields CDR1 LNHDA and CDR2 SQIVND (reference sequence). The CDR3 region is CASSPTGPGPNGYTF. The CDR3, as DNA: TGTGCCAGTAGCCCCACAGGGCCCGGACCAAATGGCTACACCTTC.